The 23 T cell receptor beta chains below all came from one sample that was sequenced in a study of T cells in Graves' hyperthyroidism and ophthalmopathy. Regions amplified from RNA transcripts were the TCR beta CDR3 regions. The HTBI set primed first-round TCR CDR3 RT-PCR. TCRdb reanalysed the multiplex PCR reads using MiXCR and keeps one entry per CDR3 protein. The sample shows fewer than 900,000 distinct CDR3 sequences, about a sixth of them seen only once. Sequencing was performed on blood. The receptors here all came from a man younger than 35 with Graves' hyperthyroidism.

This clonotype was picked up a small number of times. The chain combines TRBV6-1 with TRBJ1-4; D call uncertain. Germline CDR1 is MNHNS and CDR2 is SASEGT. The CDR3 is made up of 16 amino acids. V lost 0 bases, J lost 2 bases, and 10 bases lay in between. CDR3 DNA sequence: TGTGCCAGCAGTGAAGCTGACTTTAGGACTAATGAAAAACTGTTTTTT. Translated: CASSEADFRTNEKLFF.

The CDR3 loop is CASSQGEGGLNQPQHF. For the CDR3, the DNA is TGTGCCAGCAGCCAAGGGGAAGGGGGGCTCAATCAGCCCCAGCATTTT. This chain links TRBV3-1 with TRBJ1-5; D is possibly TRBD1 (6 bases). V lost 1 base to trimming and J lost 3 bases, with 13 bases between them. This CDR3 contains 16 residues. The germline V gene encodes CDR1 LGHDT and CDR2 YNNKEL (reference sequence).

This clonotype was observed many times. The V call is TRBV10-2, the J call TRBJ2-5; D may be TRBD1 (5 bases). Germline V gene data show CDR1 as WSHSY and CDR2 as SAAADI. Trimming took off 2 bases at V and 10 bases at J, with 8 bases between the two ends. The CDR3 runs to 11 residues. The CDR3 loop is CASSEDSHQYF. The CDR3 bases are TGCGCCAGCAGTGAGGACAGTCACCAGTACTTC.

There are many counts of this clonotype. The genes are TRBV6-1 and TRBJ2-7, with 7 bases fitting TRBD1. With V trimmed by 4 bases and J by 3 bases, 6 bases remained unmatched. CDR1 is MNHNS and CDR2 is SASEGT in the germline V gene. This CDR3 contains 14 residues. The CDR3 reads CASSGDREHYEQYF. CDR3 DNA sequence: TGTGCCAGCAGTGGCGACAGGGAACACTACGAGCAGTACTTC.

The rearrangement joins TRBV30 to TRBJ2-3; D is perhaps TRBD1 (5 bases). The germline V and J ends were trimmed by 0 bases and 4 bases, with 20 bases remaining between them. Germline assignment: CDR1 GTSNPN and CDR2 SVGIG (reference sequence). This CDR3 is built from 17 residues. CDR3 sequence: CAWSVPVPKGKADTQYF. The CDR3 DNA is TGTGCCTGGAGTGTACCCGTTCCGAAGGGGAAGGCAGATACGCAGTATTTT. The variable domain in full, with the rest retrieved from reference TRBV30 and TRBJ2-3, is SQTIHQWPATLVQPVGSPLSLECTVEGTSNPNLYWYRQAAGRGLQLLFYSVGIGQISSEVPQNLSASRPQDRQFILSSKKLLLSDSGFYLCAWSVPVPKGKADTQYFGPGTRLTVL.

This clonotype was counted once. V and J are TRBV28 and TRBJ2-7; 9 bases match TRBD2. In germline, CDR1 is MDHEN, CDR2 SYDVKM. V lost 6 bases to trimming and J lost 7 bases; unmatched junction nucleotides: 13. This CDR3 comprises 15 residues. The CDR3 bases are TGTGCCAGCAGCGAGACTAGCGGACGGTTTCGGGAGCAGTACTTC. Translating it yields CASSETSGRFREQYF. Using reference TRBV28 and TRBJ2-7 for the parts outside the CDR3, the full variable domain is DVKVTQSSRYLVKRTGEKVFLECVQDMDHENMFWYRQDPGLGLRLIYFSYDVKMKEKGDIPEGYSVSREKKERFSLILESASTNQTSMYLCASSETSGRFREQYFGPGTRLTVT.

This clonotype appeared many times. This chain uses TRBV12-3 or TRBV12-4 with TRBJ1-5; D is unresolved. Trimming stripped 4 bases from V and 10 bases from J, with 17 bases between. The length of the CDR3 is 14 residues. The CDR3 spells CASSSVIGPIPQHF. CDR3 bases: TGTGCCAGCAGTTCCGTCATAGGCCCTATTCCCCAGCATTTT.

This clonotype was observed a handful of times. The J gene is TRBJ1-1, the V gene TRBV10-3, with TRBD1 matching over 8 bases. V trimming: 0 bases; J trimming: 1 base; junction bases outside the gene matches: 1. From germline, CDR1 is ENHRY and CDR2 SYGVKD. This CDR3 is 15 amino acids long. In nucleotides, the CDR3 is TGTGCCATCAGTGAGTCAGGGACAGGGAACACTGAAGCTTTCTTT. Translation gives CAISESGTGNTEAFF.

This clonotype appeared a few times. The chain has TRBV20-1 and TRBJ1-1; no reliable D call. V was cut by 0 bases and J by 1 base, with 12 bases left in between. The CDR3 loop spans 15 amino acids. Germline CDR1 and CDR2: DFQATT and SNEGSKA (reference sequence). The CDR3 reads CSARDLPLQNTEAFF. The CDR3 region has the DNA TGCAGTGCTAGAGATCTCCCACTGCAGAACACTGAAGCTTTCTTT.

The chain uses TRBV7-2 and TRBJ2-3; TRBD2 aligns across 11 bases. The CDR3 is 17 amino acids. The V and J ends lost 5 bases and 0 bases, in that order; junction bases with no gene match: 7. Germline-derived CDR1 and CDR2 are SGHTA and FQGNSA. CDR3: CASSTPGTSGSTDTQYF. The CDR3 DNA is TGTGCCAGCAGCACACCCGGGACTAGCGGTAGCACAGATACGCAGTATTTT.

This clonotype was picked up many times. This rearrangement joins TRBV7-3 to TRBJ2-3; D is unclear. CDR3 length: 13 amino acids. The V end lost 5 bases, the J end lost 6 bases, and 12 bases lay between the germline ends. Germline V lookup: CDR1 SGHTA, CDR2 FQGTGA. The CDR3 reads CASSPTRWDTQYF. CDR3 DNA: TGTGCCAGCAGCCCCACGAGGTGGGATACGCAGTATTTT.

This clonotype was observed a handful of times. This chain joins TRBV6-1 and TRBJ1-5, with 8 nucleotides matching TRBD1. The CDR3 length is 17 residues. The ends lost 7 bases at V and 3 bases at J; junction bases unmatched: 14. Germline loops: CDR1 MNHNS, CDR2 SASEGT. CDR3 loop: CASTYRSGQGNNQPQHF. The DNA of the CDR3 is TGTGCCAGCACCTACCGTTCTGGACAGGGTAACAATCAGCCCCAGCATTTT.

With respect to this clonotype: At one boundary the junction diverges from the germline segment, which might be a read error. This CDR3 is CASSKETDGSAEAFF. CDR3 DNA sequence: TGCGCCAGCAGCAAAGAGACCGATGGGTCGGCTGAAGCTTTCTTT. V and J are TRBV4-1 and TRBJ1-1; D uncertain. From germline, CDR1 is MGHRA and CDR2 YSYEKL. CDR3 length: 15 residues.

This clonotype was observed at least ten times. The CDR3 is CASSTRRGGETQYF. The CDR3 DNA is TGTGCCAGCAGTACCCGGAGAGGGGGTGAGACCCAGTACTTC. The V call is TRBV28, the J call TRBJ2-5, with TRBD1 as a possible D gene (6 bases). The CDR3 sequence is 14 residues long. V was cut by 5 bases and J by 5 bases, with 15 bases left in between. Per germline, CDR1 MDHEN and CDR2 SYDVKM.

In DNA form, the CDR3 reads TGTGCCAGCAGTTTGCGGGCTACCTCCTACGAGCAGTACTTC. It codes for CASSLRATSYEQYF. The chain couples TRBV27 to TRBJ2-7; perhaps TRBD2 as D (5 bases). The germline V and J ends were trimmed by 3 bases and 0 bases, with 9 bases remaining between them. The length of the CDR3 is 14 residues. Germline CDR1 reads MNHEY; CDR2 reads SMNVEV (reference sequence).

Only a few counts were recorded for this clonotype. V gene TRBV28 combines with J gene TRBJ1-5; possible D gene TRBD1, 5 bases. The ends were cut back, 1 base at V and 7 bases at J, with 11 bases in the middle. Germline V lookup: CDR1 MDHEN, CDR2 SYDVKM. CDR3 length: 14 amino acids. The CDR3 bases are TGTGCCAGCAGTTTATCGGCGGGGGGACAGCCCCAGCATTTT. Translated: CASSLSAGGQPQHF. The entire variable domain, with the rest obtained from reference TRBV28 and TRBJ1-5, is as follows: DVKVTQSSRYLVKRTGEKVFLECVQDMDHENMFWYRQDPGLGLRLIYFSYDVKMKEKGDIPEGYSVSREKKERFSLILESASTNQTSMYLCASSLSAGGQPQHFGDGTRLSIL.

The chain joins TRBV5-6 to TRBJ1-1, with D hard to call. Germline V lookup: CDR1 SGHDT, CDR2 YYEEEE. Trimming pared 6 bases from V and 1 base from J, leaving 13 bases between. The CDR3 is made up of 14 amino acids. CDR3 amino acids: CASTPKYRNTEAFF. DNA of the CDR3: TGTGCCAGCACCCCCAAATACCGGAACACTGAAGCTTTCTTT.

In this sample, this clonotype turned up many times. The chain carries TRBV7-2 and TRBJ2-7, with 8 bases matching TRBD1. V trimming: 5 bases; J trimming: 5 bases; junction bases outside the gene matches: 11. CDR3 length: 15 amino acids. Looked up from germline, CDR1 is SGHTA and CDR2 is FQGNSA. CDR3 nucleotides: TGTGCCAGCAGCGTGCTATCCGGGACAGGAAACGAGCAGTACTTC. It specifies CASSVLSGTGNEQYF.

This chain uses TRBV7-8 with TRBJ2-7; 8 bases match TRBD2. Germline V CDR1 and CDR2: SGHVS, FQNEAQ. Unmatched junction bases numbered 10, after V lost 3 bases and J lost 6 bases. The CDR3 extends over 15 amino acids. This CDR3 is CASSLLWLAGAEQYF. CDR3 sequence (DNA): TGTGCCAGCAGCTTGTTATGGCTAGCGGGCGCCGAGCAGTACTTC.

Comment on this clonotype: It may be a read error: a sequence one base away is much more abundant. The chain has TRBV28 and TRBJ2-3; tentative D call: TRBD2 (5 bases). CDR1 and CDR2 (germline): MDHEN, SYDVKM. The CDR3 has 16 residues. CDR3 region: CASSLIERAGTDTRYF. Written as DNA, the CDR3 is TGTGCCAGCAGCCTTATTGAACGGGCGGGCACAGATACGCGGTATTTT.

This clonotype came up many times. This chain connects TRBV20-1 to TRBJ2-7; the D gene is possibly TRBD1 (6 bases). The CDR3 has 12 amino acids. V was pared by 1 base and J by 7 bases, with 11 bases between. In germline, CDR1 is DFQATT, CDR2 SNEGSKA (reference sequence). The CDR3 region has the DNA TGCAGTGCTAGAGGGGGGCAGATAGAGCAGTACTTC. Translated: CSARGGQIEQYF.

This chain links TRBV6-1 with TRBJ1-1; 11 bases align to TRBD1. Losses at the gene ends were 5 bases for V and 9 bases for J; bases not matched to a gene: 5. Germline lookup yields CDR1 MNHNS and CDR2 SASEGT. The CDR3 spans 13 residues. The CDR3 sequence is CASSRDRGGKAFF. The CDR3 bases are TGTGCCAGCAGTCGGGACAGGGGGGGTAAAGCTTTCTTT.

Only a few counts were recorded for this clonotype. This chain uses TRBV6-6 with TRBJ2-5; 7 bases map to TRBD2. Unmatched junction bases numbered 8, after V lost 0 bases and J lost 7 bases. The CDR3 contains 15 residues. Germline lookup yields CDR1 MNHNY and CDR2 SVGAGI (reference sequence). The CDR3 here is CASSYSRLAVWTQYF. The CDR3 DNA reads TGTGCCAGCAGTTACTCTCGGCTAGCGGTGTGGACCCAGTACTTC.